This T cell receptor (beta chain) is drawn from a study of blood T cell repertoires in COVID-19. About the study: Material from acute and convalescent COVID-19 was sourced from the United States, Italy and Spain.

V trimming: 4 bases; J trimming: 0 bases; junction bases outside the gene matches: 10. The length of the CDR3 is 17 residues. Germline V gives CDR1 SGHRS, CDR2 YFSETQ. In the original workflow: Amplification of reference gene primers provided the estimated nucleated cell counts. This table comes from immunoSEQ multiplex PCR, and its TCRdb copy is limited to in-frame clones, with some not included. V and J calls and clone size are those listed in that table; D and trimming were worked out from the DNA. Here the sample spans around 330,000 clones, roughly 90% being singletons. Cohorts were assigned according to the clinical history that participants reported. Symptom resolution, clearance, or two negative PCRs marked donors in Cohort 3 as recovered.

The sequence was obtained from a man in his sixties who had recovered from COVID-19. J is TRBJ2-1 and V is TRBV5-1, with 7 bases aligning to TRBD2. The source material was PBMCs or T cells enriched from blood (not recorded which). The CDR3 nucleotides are TGCGCCAGCAGCCCGGGGGGAGGTTTGGGCTCCTACAATGAGCAGTTCTTC. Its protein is CASSPGGGLGSYNEQFF.